This T cell receptor beta chain was sequenced during a study of T cell repertoires in cytomegalovirus infection. Background on the study: Through public TCR beta signatures, both CMV infection and matching HLA type were indicated.

Of note for this clonotype: Its specificity is unknown.

TCRdb analysed the reads with MiXCR anew, one entry per CDR3 protein. The repertoire holds 100,000 to 150,000 distinct CDR3 sequences, with more than 20% as singletons. Study conclusions and caveats: Public TCR beta family frequency separated CMV-and-HLA carriers, including in an independent cohort. Clonotypes of TCR beta that were HLA-C-restricted and CMV-specific dominated the ex vivo response.

The V gene's germline CDR1 is SEHNR and CDR2 FQNEAQ (reference sequence). This CDR3 comprises 16 residues. Trimming cost V 6 bases and J 0 bases, with 15 bases left between them. The V and J genes are TRBV7-9 and TRBJ2-1; the D call may be TRBD1 or TRBD2 (5 bases each). Material for sequencing was PBMCs, sequenced either directly or after in vitro stimulation (not recorded which). The TCR comes from a human donor in good health (CMV status not recorded). Some clones in this sample may be carry-over from other donors' samples. The CDR3 region has the DNA TGTGCCAGCAGGCCCCCAGGGAGCCTCTCCTACAATGAGCAGTTCTTC. Its protein product is CASRPPGSLSYNEQFF.